What follows are 12 T cell receptor beta chains derived from one specimen sequenced in a study of cytomegalovirus exposure and HLA in healthy donors. Amplification used 60 Vbeta primers and 13 Jbeta primers. Generated by immunoSEQ multiplex PCR, the TCRdb table keeps only in-frame clones and is missing some. The sample has fewer than 200,000 clones; about 79% are singletons. The sequencing input was PBMCs. The source is a female donor in good health and CMV-seronegative.

J is TRBJ1-4 and V is TRBV23-1; D gene unclear. TRBV23-1 is recorded as an ORF, its role being uncertain. The CDR3 spans 16 residues. V was shortened by 0 bases and J by 7 bases, with 15 bases between the two germline ends. CDR3 coding DNA: TGCGCCAGCAGTCAATCCGTCAGGCCGGGAGGTGAAAAACTGTTTTTT. It is translated as CASSQSVRPGGEKLFF.

The chain employs TRBV9 and TRBJ2-1, with 9 bases fitting TRBD2. This CDR3 contains 15 residues. V was pared by 4 bases and J by 5 bases, with 7 bases of the junction left unmatched. Germline CDR1 is SGDLS and CDR2 is YYNGEE. CDR3 DNA sequence: TGTGCCAGCAGCCCAGAGCGGGGGGCACACAATGAGCAGTTCTTC. This translates into CASSPERGAHNEQFF.

This clone was counted only a few times. The junction shows a germline mismatch at one end, possibly a read error. The J gene is TRBJ2-4, the V gene TRBV30, with D tentatively TRBD1 (6 bases). The CDR3 covers 14 residues. Germline values: CDR1 GTSNPN, CDR2 SVGIG (reference sequence). CDR3 in DNA: TGTGCCTGGAAGGTTGGCAGGGGAATCAACAGTCAGTACTTC. It specifies CAWKVGRGINSQYF.

The V call is TRBV21-1, the J call TRBJ2-7; the DNA was not compared with TRBD1, the D call given in the table. TRBV21-1 is recorded as a pseudogene. CDR3 length: 14 amino acids. The CDR3 region has the DNA TGTGCCAGCAGCCCACCTGGGACAGCGTACGAGCAGTACTTC. This sequence encodes CASSPPGTAYEQYF.

The chain uses TRBV6-5 and TRBJ2-7; possibly TRBD2 for D (5 bases). Germline CDR1 MNHEY, CDR2 SVGAGI. This CDR3 is built from 14 residues. Trimming removed 1 base at V and 3 bases at J, with 10 bases between. The CDR3 loop is CASSYYPAVYEQYF. The DNA of the CDR3 is TGTGCCAGCAGTTACTATCCAGCGGTCTACGAGCAGTACTTC.

The chain combines TRBV7-9 with TRBJ2-2; no clear D. V lost 2 bases, J lost 3 bases, and 10 bases lay in between. Per the germline V gene, CDR1 is SEHNR and CDR2 is FQNEAQ (reference sequence). CDR3 size: 15 residues. The CDR3: CASSLQRFYTGELFF. The CDR3 DNA reads as TGTGCCAGCAGCTTACAACGGTTCTACACCGGGGAGCTGTTTTTT.

J is TRBJ2-7 and V is TRBV10-3; maybe TRBD2 (7 bases). Germline loops: CDR1 ENHRY, CDR2 SYGVKD. V was pared by 8 bases and J by 7 bases, with 27 bases between. The CDR3 totals 16 residues. The CDR3 region is CAIATSEGRGSLEQYF. The CDR3 DNA reads as TGTGCCATCGCAACGAGCGAGGGGAGGGGGTCGTTGGAGCAGTACTTC.

With respect to this clone: A junction boundary mismatches the germline segment, possibly from a read error. V usage is TRBV5-6 and J usage is TRBJ2-7; D is possibly TRBD1 (6 bases). CDR1 and CDR2 (germline): SGHDT, YYEEEE. This CDR3 comprises 14 residues. CDR3 sequence: CVSSFTGWGNEQYF. CDR3 DNA: TGTGTCAGCAGCTTTACAGGGTGGGGGAACGAGCAGTACTTC.

The chain uses TRBV4-1 and TRBJ2-7; tentative D call: TRBD2 (5 bases). Trimming left V 3 bases short and J 3 bases short, with 12 bases between. Germline assignment: CDR1 MGHRA and CDR2 YSYEKL. The CDR3 is 14 amino acids. This chain's CDR3 is CASSQSGGSYEQYF. CDR3 in DNA: TGCGCCAGCAGCCAGTCGGGTGGGAGCTACGAGCAGTACTTC.

The gene calls are TRBV7-2 and TRBJ2-1; maybe TRBD2 (7 bases). The CDR3 consists of 15 residues. CDR1 and CDR2 (germline): SGHTA, FQGNSA. Between the trimmed V and J ends, which lost 5 bases and 4 bases, there was a span of 15 bases. CDR3 bases: TGTGCCAGCAGCGCACTTGCGGGGGCTTACAATGAGCAGTTCTTC. Translated: CASSALAGAYNEQFF. Based on the CDR3 plus reference TRBV7-2 and TRBJ2-1, the full variable domain is GAGVSQSPSNKVTEKGKDVELRCDPISGHTALYWYRQSLGQGLEFLIYFQGNSAPDKSGLPSDRFSAERTGGSVSTLTIQRTQQEDSAVYLCASSALAGAYNEQFFGPGTRLTVL.

This clone was detected only once. The J gene is TRBJ2-7, the V gene TRBV7-8, with TRBD1 matching 7 bases. The V and J ends lost 8 bases and 2 bases, in that order; junction bases with no gene match: 6. CDR1 is SGHVS, CDR2 FQNEAQ, per germline. The CDR3 spans 13 residues. The DNA for the CDR3 is TGTGCCAGCGCCCTGACAGGGCCCTACGAGCAGTACTTC. Translation: CASALTGPYEQYF.

This clone was seen just once. This chain links TRBV6-5 with TRBJ2-5; 9 nucleotides match TRBD1. The CDR3 loop spans 14 amino acids. V lost 4 bases, J lost 5 bases, and 5 bases stayed unmatched. The germline gives CDR1 MNHEY, CDR2 SVGAGI. The CDR3 DNA sequence: TGTGCCAGCAGTTCGGGACAGGGTCGGGAGACCCAGTACTTC. The encoded protein is CASSSGQGRETQYF.